A single sample gave rise to the 13 T cell receptor beta chains below, sequenced in a study of chronic HIV infection and antiretroviral therapy. TCRdb used MiXCR to reprocess the 5' RACE reads, holding one entry per CDR3 protein. Here the sample spans under 55,000 distinct CDR3 sequences, about a fifth being singletons. What was sequenced was peripheral blood. These receptors were collected from an adult who had HIV and had not received antiretroviral therapy, or was an uninfected healthy control (not recorded which).

A few counts support this clonotype. The chain uses TRBV4-2 and TRBJ2-3; TRBD2 agrees at 8 bases. This CDR3 has 15 residues. Germline CDR1 is LGHNA and CDR2 is YNFKEQ. Trimming cost V 1 base and J 4 bases; bases outside gene matches: 4. CDR3 DNA: TGTGCCAGCAGCCAAGTCGGGGGGGCCCCAGATACGCAGTATTTT. The encoded protein is CASSQVGGAPDTQYF.

The chain links TRBV9 to TRBJ2-1; D not resolved. This CDR3 region has 14 residues. V was trimmed by 0 bases and J by 7 bases, leaving 11 bases between them. The germline gives CDR1 SGDLS, CDR2 YYNGEE. CDR3 amino acids: CASSVVGYGNEQFF. Written as DNA, the CDR3 is TGTGCCAGCAGCGTAGTAGGGTATGGTAATGAGCAGTTCTTC.

DNA for the CDR3: TGTGCCAGCAGTTCCTTGTCGGCCACAACTAACTATGGCTACACCTTC. The encoded protein is CASSSLSATTNYGYTF. The gene calls are TRBV28 and TRBJ1-2; D remains ambiguous. CDR3 length equals 16 residues. Germline CDR1 MDHEN, CDR2 SYDVKM. V lost 4 bases to trimming and J lost 0 bases, with 15 bases between them.

The rearrangement joins TRBV29-1 to TRBJ1-1; D is unresolved. The germline V gene encodes CDR1 SQVTM and CDR2 ANQGSEA. The CDR3 covers 14 residues. V shed 2 bases and J shed 3 bases, with 13 bases lying between them. The CDR3 nucleotides read TGCAGCGTTGAACGGAGCCTAAGAGACACTGAAGCTTTCTTT. Translation gives CSVERSLRDTEAFF.

The chain employs TRBV29-1 and TRBJ2-7, with D perhaps TRBD1 (6 bases). The CDR3 totals 14 residues. Germline V gene sequence: CDR1 SQVTM, CDR2 ANQGSEA. Trimming removed 5 bases from V and 7 bases from J, with 21 bases in between. In DNA form, the CDR3 reads TGCAGCGTTCCCGGGACAACGATTCCTTGGGAGCAGTACTTC. Translation: CSVPGTTIPWEQYF.

In the case of this clonotype: One junction end does not reproduce the germline sequence, and a read error may be involved. The V call is TRBV2, the J call TRBJ2-7, with a weak D call TRBD2 (6 bases). The CDR3 consists of 8 residues. The germline gives CDR1 SNHLY, CDR2 FYNNEI. CDR3 amino acids: CASGPGDF. The CDR3 DNA is TGTGCCAGCGGCCCGGGGGACTTC.

The V gene is TRBV30, the J gene TRBJ2-7; possible D gene TRBD2, 5 bases. Deletions cut 1 base from V and 6 bases from J, with 7 bases between. CDR1 GTSNPN and CDR2 SVGIG come from the germline V gene (reference sequence). The CDR3 sequence is 11 residues long. In DNA form, the CDR3 reads TGTGCCTGGAGTGACCGGGGCGAGCAGTACTTC. This translates into CAWSDRGEQYF.

This clonotype was seen more than once but under ten times. The chain links TRBV27 to TRBJ2-1; the D gene is possibly TRBD2 (5 bases). CDR1 and CDR2 (germline): MNHEY, SMNVEV (reference sequence). The CDR3 consists of 13 residues. V was trimmed by 3 bases and J by 5 bases, leaving 8 bases between them. CDR3 residues: CASSFQADNEQFF. The CDR3 DNA follows: TGTGCCAGCAGTTTTCAAGCGGACAATGAGCAGTTCTTC.

The chain uses TRBV28 and TRBJ2-7; D is possibly TRBD2 (6 bases). CDR3 length: 16 residues. Between the trimmed V and J ends, which lost 5 bases and 1 base, there was a span of 18 bases. Germline values: CDR1 MDHEN, CDR2 SYDVKM. CDR3 nucleotides: TGTGCCAGCAGTACCCCGGGGCGGGGCCCTTCCTACGAGCAGTACTTC. Its protein is CASSTPGRGPSYEQYF.

In the case of this clonotype: Its ends do not fully match the called genes, so a read error is possible. This CDR3 reads CTSSVDSGHNEQFF. CDR3 bases: TGTACCAGCTCAGTTGACTCCGGACACAATGAGCAGTTCTTC. This chain uses TRBV18 with TRBJ2-1; D remains unclear. CDR3 size: 14 residues. Germline loops: CDR1 KGHSH, CDR2 LQKENI.

This clonotype has more than one count but fewer than ten. V gene TRBV11-2 combines with J gene TRBJ2-7; TRBD1 aligns across 9 bases. J was trimmed by 3 bases and V by 4 bases; bases with no gene match: 10. Germline CDR1 reads SGHAT; CDR2 reads FQNNGV. This CDR3 contains 16 residues. CDR3 DNA: TGTGCCAGCAGCTCCGAAGCGGGACAGGGATACTACGAGCAGTACTTC. Encoded protein: CASSSEAGQGYYEQYF.

This clonotype was seen more than once but under ten times. The CDR3 loop reads CASSYGTVYEQYF. The CDR3 nucleotides read TGTGCCAGCAGTTACGGGACGGTCTACGAGCAGTACTTC. This rearrangement joins TRBV28 to TRBJ2-7; D assignment may be TRBD1 or TRBD2 (5 bases each). CDR1 is MDHEN, CDR2 SYDVKM, per germline. Trimming took off 4 bases at V and 3 bases at J, with 10 bases between the two ends. This CDR3 is built from 13 residues.

This clonotype was found a few times. This chain joins TRBV6-1 and TRBJ2-1; the match to TRBD2 covers 10 bases. Germline lookup yields CDR1 MNHNS and CDR2 SASEGT. Unmatched junction bases numbered 7, after V lost 7 bases and J lost 1 base. The CDR3 consists of 16 residues. CDR3: CASTSGRYWSYNEQFF. The CDR3 coding sequence is TGTGCCAGCACTAGCGGGAGATACTGGTCCTACAATGAGCAGTTCTTC.